A single sample is the source of the 26 T cell receptor beta chains below, sequenced in a study of Ad26.COV2.S vaccination and SARS-CoV-2 variants. Using immunoSEQ multiplex PCR, the repertoire was profiled, and TCRdb retains in-frame clones only, with some absent. Of 450,000 to 550,000 clones in the sample, 89% are singletons; the top ten hold 1.5% to 2%. Treatment denoted: 15 to 20 received Ad26.COV2.S at low or high dose, single or two shots; about five received placebo; per-sample allocation not given. Specimens were obtained on day 63 following the first vaccine or placebo injection. The source material was peripheral blood, sampled in a trial of Ad26.COV2.S vaccine versus placebo. The receptors originated from a person aged 18-65 years who received the Ad26.COV2.S COVID-19 vaccine or a placebo.

The V and J genes are TRBV30 and TRBJ2-1; perhaps D is TRBD1 or TRBD2 (7 bases each). V was cut by 7 bases and J by 10 bases, with 17 bases left in between. Germline CDR1 reads GTSNPN; CDR2 reads SVGIG (reference sequence). The CDR3 is made up of 12 amino acids. The CDR3 is CAFDRAGGEQFF. The CDR3 DNA follows: TGTGCCTTTGACAGGGCCGGGGGGGAGCAGTTCTTC.

The sample holds a few counts of this clone. V and J are TRBV6-6 and TRBJ1-5; D unclear. V was cut by 6 bases and J by 1 base, with 7 bases left in between. The CDR3 has 13 residues. The V gene's germline CDR1 is MNHNY and CDR2 SVGAGI (reference sequence). The CDR3 loop is CASRWLSNQPQHF. The CDR3 DNA sequence: TGTGCCAGCAGGTGGTTGAGCAATCAGCCCCAGCATTTT.

The chain combines TRBV27 with TRBJ2-1; D is ambiguous. Between the trimmed V and J ends, which lost 5 bases and 8 bases, there was a span of 13 bases. The CDR3 spans 13 residues. The germline CDR1 and CDR2 sequences are MNHEY and SMNVEV (reference sequence). The CDR3 DNA follows: TGTGCCAGCAGTCCGCAGTTGTCCGATGAGCAGTTCTTC. This encodes CASSPQLSDEQFF.

The chain links TRBV6-4 to TRBJ2-1; D may be TRBD2 (6 bases). CDR3 length: 14 residues. V lost 5 bases and J 4 bases, leaving 12 bases between the germline ends. Germline V gives CDR1 MRHNA, CDR2 SNTAGT. The CDR3 sequence: CASSRGNSYNEQFF. The DNA for the CDR3 is TGTGCCAGCAGTCGGGGGAACTCGTACAATGAGCAGTTCTTC.

J is TRBJ1-6 and V is TRBV7-9; D is possibly TRBD1 (5 bases). The V gene lost 0 bases and the J gene lost 7 bases, with 22 bases spanning the gap. The CDR3 is 19 residues long. Germline values: CDR1 SEHNR, CDR2 FQNEAQ (reference sequence). The CDR3 DNA is TGTGCCAGCAGCTTAGCGGAGGGGAGAGGGCTTGAGGAGAATTCACCCCTCCACTTT. Amino acids: CASSLAEGRGLEENSPLHF.

J is TRBJ2-7 and V is TRBV2, with 12 bases matching TRBD2. The CDR3 is 14 amino acids. In germline, CDR1 is SNHLY, CDR2 FYNNEI. V gave up 5 bases and J gave up 2 bases; unmatched junction bases: 1. The CDR3: CASSLAGGPYEQYF. The DNA for the CDR3 is TGTGCCAGCAGTCTAGCGGGGGGGCCCTACGAGCAGTACTTC. Variable domain in full (rest from reference TRBV2 and TRBJ2-7): EPEVTQTPSHQVTQMGQEVILRCVPISNHLYFYWYRQILGQKVEFLVSFYNNEISEKSEIFDDQFSVERPDGSNFTLKIRSTKLEDSAMYFCASSLAGGPYEQYFGPGTRLTVT.

Worth noting for this clone: The sample carries other DNA sequences with the same CDR3. The J gene is TRBJ2-5, the V gene TRBV28; possible D gene TRBD2, 5 bases. Germline V CDR1 and CDR2: MDHEN, SYDVKM. The CDR3 spans 13 residues. V lost 2 bases to trimming and J lost 2 bases, with 6 bases between them. The CDR3 spells CASSLGGQETQYF. In nucleotides, the CDR3 is TGTGCCAGCAGTTTAGGAGGTCAAGAGACCCAGTACTTC.

The rearrangement uses TRBV5-8 and TRBJ1-2; no firm D call. The CDR3 extends over 14 amino acids. CDR1 and CDR2 from the germline V gene are SGHTS and YDEGEE. The V and J ends lost 5 bases and 4 bases respectively, with 15 bases between them. CDR3 nucleotide sequence: TGTGCCAGCAGTCCCGGGCCCATCTCCTATGGCTACACCTTC. It yields the protein CASSPGPISYGYTF.

V gene TRBV27 combines with J gene TRBJ1-1; unclear D gene. There are 14 residues in the CDR3. Trimming took off 3 bases at V and 2 bases at J, with 10 bases between the two ends. CDR1 is MNHEY, CDR2 SMNVEV, per germline (reference sequence). The CDR3 nucleotides read TGTGCCAGCAGTTTTGGGTCACCCAACACTGAAGCTTTCTTT. This sequence encodes CASSFGSPNTEAFF.

This clone was observed once. In nucleotides, the CDR3 is TGTGCCAGCTCACCAGGGGGAGGCCACAATTCACCCCTCCACTTT. The encoded protein is CASSPGGGHNSPLHF. The rearrangement uses TRBV7-2 and TRBJ1-6; 7 bases line up with TRBD1. V shed 8 bases and J 7 bases; nucleotides not matched to a gene: 11. Germline V CDR1 and CDR2: SGHTA, FQGNSA. The CDR3 sequence is 15 residues long.

The J gene is TRBJ2-1, the V gene TRBV2; 9 bases are shared with TRBD2. V lost 3 bases, J lost 7 bases, and 13 bases stayed unmatched. Germline CDR1 SNHLY, CDR2 FYNNEI. There are 17 residues in the CDR3. The CDR3 loop is CASSDWSSGRSGNEQFF. CDR3 nucleotides: TGTGCCAGCAGTGATTGGTCCAGCGGGAGGAGCGGAAATGAGCAGTTCTTC.

The CDR3 is CASSTLDGGLYEQYF. CDR3 sequence (DNA): TGTGCCAGTAGTACCCTGGATGGGGGGCTCTACGAGCAGTACTTC. The chain employs TRBV19 and TRBJ2-7; tentatively, D is TRBD1 or TRBD2 (6 bases each). In germline, CDR1 is LNHDA, CDR2 SQIVND (reference sequence). The CDR3 sequence is 15 residues long. V was clipped by 4 bases and J by 3 bases, with 16 bases between them.

The chain carries TRBV18 and TRBJ2-7; 12 bases align to TRBD2. This CDR3 contains 16 residues. Germline V gene lookup returns CDR1 KGHSH and CDR2 LQKENI. Trimming took 4 bases from V and 1 from J; bases not matched to a gene: 5. The CDR3: CASSQTSGGSSYEQYF. The CDR3 DNA follows: TGTGCCAGCTCACAGACTAGCGGGGGCTCTTCCTACGAGCAGTACTTC.

On this clone: One junction end disagrees with the germline gene, perhaps due to a read error. The chain recombines TRBV12-3 or TRBV12-4 with TRBJ1-1; D is perhaps TRBD1 (6 bases). The CDR3 runs to 12 residues. This chain's CDR3 is CASSFSGARLLF. CDR3 DNA sequence: TGTGCCAGCAGTTTTTCGGGGGCGCGTCTCCTTTTT.

The V call is TRBV25-1, the J call TRBJ1-6; 9 bases are shared with TRBD1. Looked up from germline, CDR1 is MGHDK and CDR2 is SYGVNS. Losses at the gene ends were 7 bases for V and 0 bases for J; bases not matched to a gene: 10. The CDR3 has 18 amino acids. CDR3 sequence (DNA): TGTGCCAGCACCGGGACAGGGTCCCAGAGCTCCTATAATTCACCCCTCCACTTT. It translates to CASTGTGSQSSYNSPLHF.

With respect to this clone: This sample includes further DNA sequences coding for the same CDR3. The rearrangement joins TRBV9 to TRBJ2-2, with D perhaps TRBD2 (5 bases). V lost 0 bases to trimming and J lost 5 bases, with 11 bases between them. In germline, CDR1 is SGDLS, CDR2 YYNGEE. The CDR3 extends over 15 amino acids. Here the CDR3 reads CASSVGGSATGELFF. In DNA, the CDR3 is TGTGCCAGCAGCGTAGGTGGGAGCGCTACCGGGGAGCTGTTTTTT.

This chain uses TRBV19 with TRBJ1-5, with TRBD1 matching over 8 bases. This CDR3 is built from 16 residues. CDR1 and CDR2 (germline): LNHDA, SQIVND (reference sequence). After removal of 5 bases from V and 0 bases from J, the junction contained 6 bases not matched to a gene. CDR3 region: CASSVQGAYSNQPQHF. The CDR3 DNA sequence: TGTGCCAGTAGTGTCCAGGGGGCTTATAGCAATCAGCCCCAGCATTTT. The full variable domain, completed using reference TRBV19 and TRBJ1-5, is DGGITQSPKYLFRKEGQNVTLSCEQNLNHDAMYWYRQDPGQGLRLIYYSQIVNDFQKGDIAEGYSVSREKKESFPLTVTSAQKNPTAFYLCASSVQGAYSNQPQHFGDGTRLSIL.

This clone was detected a few times. The rearrangement links TRBV28 to TRBJ2-7; TRBD2 is a possible D gene (5 bases). From germline, CDR1 is MDHEN and CDR2 SYDVKM. V shed 8 bases and J shed 0 bases, with 23 bases lying between them. The CDR3 loop spans 17 amino acids. CDR3: CASHGGLAIASSYEQYF. Here the CDR3 DNA reads TGTGCCAGCCACGGCGGACTGGCAATTGCCAGCTCCTACGAGCAGTACTTC.

V gene TRBV30 combines with J gene TRBJ1-1, with D possibly being TRBD1 (5 bases). Trimming took 2 bases from V and 6 from J, leaving 10 bases between them. The CDR3 consists of 12 residues. Germline values: CDR1 GTSNPN, CDR2 SVGIG (reference sequence). CDR3 nucleotide sequence: TGTGCCTGGAGTAAGGTGGGGGCTGAAGCTTTCTTT. Translating it yields CAWSKVGAEAFF. Variable domain in full (rest from reference TRBV30 and TRBJ1-1): SQTIHQWPATLVQPVGSPLSLECTVEGTSNPNLYWYRQAAGRGLQLLFYSVGIGQISSEVPQNLSASRPQDRQFILSSKKLLLSDSGFYLCAWSKVGAEAFFGQGTRLTVV.

The V call is TRBV15, the J call TRBJ2-2, with a tentative D call TRBD2 (6 bases). The germline V gene has CDR1 LNHNV and CDR2 YYDKDF (reference sequence). Trimming cost V 4 bases and J 6 bases, with 9 bases left between them. The CDR3 runs to 13 residues. CDR3 protein: CATSTTGAGELFF. The DNA of the CDR3 is TGTGCCACCAGCACAACGGGGGCCGGGGAGCTGTTTTTT.

The chain has TRBV27 and TRBJ1-6; D uncertain. Looked up from germline, CDR1 is MNHEY and CDR2 is SMNVEV (reference sequence). CDR3 length: 15 residues. V dropped 0 bases and J dropped 10 bases, with 13 bases sitting between them. The CDR3 here is CASSLSIAGKSPLHF. The DNA of the CDR3 is TGTGCCAGCAGTTTATCGATTGCGGGAAAGTCACCCCTCCACTTT.

This chain links TRBV20-1 with TRBJ1-3; the D is unclear. Trimming cost V 3 bases and J 4 bases, with 10 bases left between them. Germline-derived CDR1 and CDR2 are DFQATT and SNEGSKA (reference sequence). CDR3 length: 13 residues. The CDR3 loop is CSASVSFGNTIYF. In nucleotides, the CDR3 is TGCAGTGCTAGTGTCTCCTTCGGAAACACCATATATTTT.

This clone was detected a few times. V usage is TRBV2 and J usage is TRBJ1-6; the match to TRBD1 covers 9 bases. The CDR3 extends over 15 amino acids. Germline V lookup: CDR1 SNHLY, CDR2 FYNNEI. The V and J ends lost 8 bases and 7 bases, in that order; junction bases with no gene match: 9. The CDR3 here is CASVGQGVGNSPLHF. The CDR3 DNA is TGTGCCAGCGTGGGACAGGGAGTGGGGAATTCACCCCTCCACTTT.

The chain is built from TRBV7-8 and TRBJ1-5; D remains ambiguous. V shed 2 bases and J shed 0 bases, with 5 bases lying between them. CDR3 length: 14 residues. Per the germline V gene, CDR1 is SGHVS and CDR2 is FQNEAQ. The CDR3 DNA reads as TGTGCCAGCAGCTTATCTTCTAGCAATCAGCCCCAGCATTTT. Translated: CASSLSSSNQPQHF.

The chain links TRBV18 to TRBJ1-1; D gene uncertain. The CDR3 is made up of 15 amino acids. The germline gives CDR1 KGHSH, CDR2 LQKENI. Trimming left V 0 bases short and J 5 bases short, with 13 bases between. This chain's CDR3 is CASSPPPGMGTEAFF. The DNA for the CDR3 is TGTGCCAGCTCACCACCCCCGGGGATGGGGACTGAAGCTTTCTTT. The complete variable domain, with remaining parts taken from reference TRBV18 and TRBJ1-1, reads NAGVMQNPRHLVRRRGQEARLRCSPMKGHSHVYWYRQLPEEGLKFMVYLQKENIIDESGMPKERFSAEFPKEGPSILRIQQVVRGDSAAYFCASSPPPGMGTEAFFGQGTRLTVV.

CDR3 DNA sequence: TGTGCCAGCCCCCCCTCTGGCCCTGGCAAGGTTGAAGCTTTCTTT. Translated, it gives CASPPSGPGKVEAFF. The chain uses TRBV28 and TRBJ1-1; D is ambiguous. This CDR3 is 15 amino acids long. Germline CDR1 is MDHEN and CDR2 is SYDVKM. Trimming stripped 8 bases from V and 7 bases from J, with 23 bases between.